This TCR beta chain was identified during a study of blood T cells in healthy people across ages (dated by TCRdb to between 2015 and 2016). Background for the entire study: In model experiments, template switching captured roughly one uniquely barcoded TCR beta cDNA molecule for every two T cells. To track age-related changes in TCR beta repertoire diversity, the study relied on deep sequencing normalized with unique cDNA molecular identifiers. Two additional independent replicas of 1 million unique cDNA reads from the same blood draw were analyzed for two donors (one aged 18 to 30 and one aged 80 or older). To avoid experimental bias, donors of different ages were randomly spread across the sequencing lanes. Donors were grouped into four age groups: young (average 16 years), middle-aged (under 40), aged (over 55) and long-lived (roughly 80). General findings and caveats noted by the study authors: Observed TCR beta diversity per million T cells fell roughly linearly with age, and a significant reduction was already apparent by age roughly 40. Total diversity estimates from one million sequenced T cells were considered lower bounds and underestimates. Compared with the aged group, more naive CD4+ T cells, fewer expanded clones and increased TCR diversity were shown by the long-lived group, suggesting age selection. A strong correlation was found between observed TCR beta diversity and the percentage of naive T cells measured by flow cytometry. Because profiling used bulk unsorted PBMCs, naive and antigen-experienced compartments could not be compared conclusively. Because the CMV infection status of the donors was unknown, age-related changes in expanded clonotypes may potentially have been confounded.

From its cysteine to its phenylalanine, the CDR3 spans 15 amino acids. Left in the record is the CDR3 DNA by itself, 45 bases read in frame from the first base. V trim: 2 bases; J trim: 4 bases; unmatched bases: 8. Taken from the germline V gene, the CDR1 and CDR2 loops are SGHRS and YFSETQ. Regarding this clonotype: Its antigen target is currently unknown. Nothing much larger sits one base from this clone, and base qualities are not available.

Library preparation was by 5' RACE. The second PCR ran for about 6 to 11 cycles and used a J-beta primer mix along with a sample-barcoded 5' primer. A template-switch 5' adaptor carrying 12 random nucleotides introduced a unique molecular identifier onto each TCR beta cDNA molecule. Each sample yielded at least 3 million CDR3-containing paired-end reads. First-strand cDNA was synthesized from all RNA with the Mint cDNA synthesis kit, primed by a TRBC-specific oligonucleotide. Following uracil-DNA glycosylase treatment, a first 18-cycle PCR with universal primers M1SS and BC2_uni_R was performed on all cDNA. For the original study's pipeline: Each sample was normalized by randomly selecting 1 million high-quality reads, each carrying a distinct molecular identifier. Instead of being binned into consensus sequences, reads that shared molecular identifiers were thrown out. MiTCR, run with a Q25 quality threshold and the strictest error-elimination algorithm, handled CDR3 identification, clonotype clustering and error correction. A nonparametric unseen species model with Euler transformation was used to estimate lower-bound total TCR beta diversity. The public reads were run again by TCRdb, first through fastp at Q25 and then through MiXCR, and only productive beta chains were kept. Entries that share a CDR3 protein sequence are merged under the most common genes and DNA. These V and J calls are TCRdb output, not the study's own analysis. The sample table contains 1.5 million to 2 million distinct CDR3 sequences; only one count was recorded for about two fifths of them. Together, the top ten hold roughly 23% of the sample.

Systemically healthy Caucasian individuals from Russia, about 38 in total and aged roughly 6 to 95 years, were included as donors. About 10 milliliters of peripheral blood were collected from each donor into EDTA-treated Vacutainer tubes. PBMCs were isolated by Ficoll-Paque density-gradient centrifugation, with at least 6 million obtained per sample. Trizol reagent was used to extract total RNA from the PBMCs, yielding at least 5 micrograms per sample. For every donor, flow cytometry on a PBMC aliquot measured the percentage of naive CD45RAhigh/CD27high T cells. The rearrangement combines TRBV5-1 with TRBJ1-2; 7 nucleotides in the junction match TRBD1. This sequence was found in a human donor in good health. The specimen sequenced was blood. The nucleotide sequence is TGCGCCAGCAGCTTCGGGACAGATCAAATCTATGGCTACACCTTC. Translated, it reads CASSFGTDQIYGYTF.